The 22 T cell receptor beta chains below all came from one sample that was sequenced in a study of blood T cells in healthy people across ages. Through a sample-barcoded 5' primer and a J-beta primer mix, a second PCR was run for roughly 7 to 11 cycles. TCRdb re-derived calls from the 5' RACE reads in MiXCR, one entry per CDR3 protein. This table has 2 million or so distinct CDR3 sequences, about 49% appearing once. The material sequenced was blood. These receptors all stem from a woman between 40 and 50 years old in good health.

The chain links TRBV20-1 to TRBJ2-7, with D perhaps TRBD2 (7 bases). The CDR3 has 14 amino acids. Trimming removed 5 bases at V and 2 bases at J, with 16 bases between. From germline, CDR1 is DFQATT and CDR2 SNEGSKA (reference sequence). The CDR3 DNA reads TGCAGTGCTGGGAGGGGGGCCGGTACCTACGAGCAGTACTTC. Protein sequence: CSAGRGAGTYEQYF.

In regard to this clonotype: The junction and the germline gene differ at one end; a read error may be behind it. The CDR3 sequence: CASSQDGGSGPSNEQYF. The CDR3 DNA reads TGCGCCAGCAGCCAAGATGGGGGGTCGGGACCCTCCAACGAGCAGTACTTC. The chain links TRBV4-3 to TRBJ2-7; tentatively, D is TRBD2 (6 bases). Germline V gives CDR1 LGHNA, CDR2 YSLEER. The CDR3 runs to 17 residues.

The chain employs TRBV4-2 and TRBJ2-3; D assignment may be TRBD1 or TRBD2 (5 bases each). Germline CDR1 is LGHNA and CDR2 is YNFKEQ. V gave up 1 base and J gave up 2 bases, with 19 bases separating them. The CDR3 length is 18 residues. The CDR3 bases are TGTGCCAGCAGCCAAGTCGAGCCGAACGGGGCCTACACAGATACGCAGTATTTT. Translation: CASSQVEPNGAYTDTQYF.

V and J are TRBV4-3 and TRBJ1-6; 10 nucleotides agree with TRBD1. The CDR3 is 16 amino acids. Per the germline V gene, CDR1 is LGHNA and CDR2 is YSLEER. The trim removed 5 bases at V and 7 bases at J, leaving 8 bases unmatched. CDR3 loop: CASSNRDRGYNSPLHF. CDR3 bases: TGCGCCAGCAGCAACCGGGACAGGGGATACAATTCACCCCTCCACTTT.

The V call is TRBV7-8, the J call TRBJ2-3, with 10 bases fitting TRBD2. Per germline, CDR1 SGHVS and CDR2 FQNEAQ. This CDR3 has 19 residues. V shed 5 bases and J 8 bases; nucleotides not matched to a gene: 22. The CDR3 region is CASSPTLAGASKFLGTQYF. The CDR3 DNA follows: TGTGCCAGCAGCCCGACCCTAGCGGGGGCGTCTAAATTTTTGGGTACGCAGTATTTT.

The chain has TRBV11-2 and TRBJ1-6; D not certain. CDR3 length: 16 amino acids. The germline V and J ends were trimmed by 2 bases and 7 bases, with 15 bases remaining between them. Germline lookup yields CDR1 SGHAT and CDR2 FQNNGV. CDR3 in amino acids: CASSLYAGVDNSPLHF. The CDR3 nucleotides read TGTGCCAGCAGCTTATACGCGGGAGTAGACAATTCACCCCTCCACTTT.

This clonotype occurred once. The chain uses TRBV5-1 and TRBJ1-4; the D is unclear. V was shortened by 4 bases and J by 8 bases, with 12 bases between the two germline ends. The CDR3 totals 13 residues. Germline loops: CDR1 SGHRS, CDR2 YFSETQ. This CDR3 is CASSPQKMEKLFF. CDR3 DNA sequence: TGCGCCAGCAGCCCCCAGAAAATGGAAAAACTGTTTTTT.

The gene calls are TRBV13 and TRBJ1-1; maybe TRBD1 (5 bases). The germline V gene has CDR1 PRHDT and CDR2 FYEKMQ (reference sequence). V lost 5 bases and J lost 6, with 13 bases in between. The CDR3 runs to 13 residues. This chain's CDR3 is CASSPTPGPEAFF. The CDR3 nucleotides read TGTGCCAGCAGCCCGACCCCGGGACCTGAAGCTTTCTTT.

The rearrangement uses TRBV20-1 and TRBJ1-1; D unclear. Germline V CDR1 and CDR2: DFQATT, SNEGSKA (reference sequence). The CDR3 has 14 residues. V lost 6 bases and J lost 4, with 18 bases in between. As DNA, the CDR3 is TGCAGTGCCGATACGTGGGTCTCGGTCACTGAAGCTTTCTTT. This translates into CSADTWVSVTEAFF.

This clonotype was recorded a few times. This sequence joins TRBV6-2 or TRBV6-3 and TRBJ2-6, with D unresolved. CDR3 length equals 16 residues. V was shortened by 5 bases and J by 3 bases, with 14 bases between the two germline ends. CDR1 is MNHEY, CDR2 SVGEGT, per germline. The CDR3 loop is CASSPDGDGGANVLTF. DNA for the CDR3: TGTGCCAGCAGTCCTGACGGAGATGGTGGGGCCAACGTCCTGACTTTC.

This clonotype has a handful of counts. V usage is TRBV28 and J usage is TRBJ2-3; 7 bases agree with TRBD1. The CDR3 covers 14 residues. CDR1 MDHEN and CDR2 SYDVKM come from the germline V gene. V lost 6 bases to trimming and J lost 0 bases; unmatched junction nucleotides: 3. CDR3 in DNA: TGTGCCAGCAGGGACAGGATGAGCACAGATACGCAGTATTTT. Translation: CASRDRMSTDTQYF.

V gene TRBV18 combines with J gene TRBJ2-4; D is perhaps TRBD2 (5 bases). Per the germline V gene, CDR1 is KGHSH and CDR2 is LQKENI. This CDR3 has 15 amino acids. Trimming left V 2 bases short and J 2 bases short, with 10 bases between. The CDR3 spells CASSPVPGSKNIQYF. DNA of the CDR3: TGTGCCAGCTCACCAGTCCCGGGGTCCAAAAACATTCAGTACTTC.

In its sample, this clonotype was seen once. The rearrangement links TRBV12-3 or TRBV12-4 to TRBJ2-5; D remains unclear. The CDR3 loop spans 11 amino acids. V shed 5 bases and J shed 7 bases, with 8 bases lying between them. This CDR3 reads CASSPVGTQYF. CDR3 coding DNA: TGTGCCAGCAGTCCGGTGGGGACCCAGTACTTC.

This clonotype was observed a single time. The chain joins TRBV2 to TRBJ1-1; tentatively, D is TRBD1 (6 bases). The CDR3 totals 11 residues. Trimming shortened V by 9 bases and J by 5 bases, and 10 bases separated the two germline ends. Germline values: CDR1 SNHLY, CDR2 FYNNEI. CDR3 loop: CARGQGTEAFF. In nucleotides, the CDR3 is TGTGCCAGAGGTCAGGGGACTGAAGCTTTCTTT.

This chain connects TRBV9 to TRBJ2-5, with TRBD1 identical over 11 bases. This CDR3 spans 17 amino acids. Losses at the gene ends were 3 bases for V and 11 bases for J; bases not matched to a gene: 18. Germline CDR1 reads SGDLS; CDR2 reads YYNGEE. The chain's CDR3 is CASSGRTGGPSGNEQYF. In DNA form, the CDR3 reads TGTGCCAGCAGCGGAAGGACAGGGGGCCCATCGGGCAATGAGCAGTACTTC.

This clonotype has more than one count but fewer than ten. The V and J genes are TRBV12-5 and TRBJ2-7; D possibly matches TRBD1 or TRBD2 (5 bases each). Germline CDR1 is LGHNT and CDR2 is FRNRAP. The length of the CDR3 is 14 residues. V lost 6 bases and J lost 2, with 14 bases in between. The CDR3 is CASGPWDGPYEQYF. CDR3 sequence (DNA): TGTGCTAGTGGCCCATGGGACGGACCCTACGAGCAGTACTTC.

The chain recombines TRBV5-5 with TRBJ2-1; D might be TRBD1 (6 bases). The V and J ends lost 4 bases and 7 bases respectively, with 12 bases between them. CDR1 and CDR2 (germline): SGHKS, YYEKEE (reference sequence). The CDR3 length is 13 residues. The CDR3 DNA is TGTGCCAGCAGCGGGGACCAGGGGAATGAGCAGTTCTTC. This codes for CASSGDQGNEQFF.

The chain couples TRBV6-6 to TRBJ2-7, with D perhaps TRBD2 (6 bases). The CDR3 has 15 residues. V dropped 10 bases and J dropped 5 bases, with 24 bases sitting between them. Germline values: CDR1 MNHNY, CDR2 SVGAGI (reference sequence). CDR3 sequence reads: CANLENGTPYHEQYF. In DNA, the CDR3 is TGTGCCAACCTTGAAAACGGGACTCCCTACCACGAGCAGTACTTC.

The V call is TRBV3-1, the J call TRBJ2-1; perhaps D is TRBD1 or TRBD2 (5 bases each). Trimming took off 8 bases at V and 6 bases at J, with 17 bases between the two ends. The germline V gene has CDR1 LGHDT and CDR2 YNNKEL (reference sequence). This CDR3 has 14 residues. The CDR3 spells CASGPSGGFNEQFF. The CDR3 bases are TGTGCCAGCGGGCCCTCTGGGGGATTCAATGAGCAGTTCTTC.

The chain is built from TRBV20-1 and TRBJ2-5; maybe TRBD1 (7 bases). V shed 6 bases and J shed 5 bases, with 16 bases lying between them. The CDR3 length is 13 residues. Germline V gene sequence: CDR1 DFQATT, CDR2 SNEGSKA (reference sequence). CDR3 DNA: TGCAGTGCCTGGAAGGGGGCGGGGGAGACCCAGTACTTC. Its protein is CSAWKGAGETQYF.

The table lists this clonotype with a few counts. The CDR3 region has the DNA TGTGCCAGCAGTTACTCGAAGTGGCTCGGGGACGAGCAGTTCTTC. Its protein product is CASSYSKWLGDEQFF. The chain carries TRBV6-5 and TRBJ2-1; the D gene could be TRBD1 or TRBD2 (5 bases each). V lost 0 bases to trimming and J lost 10 bases, with 16 bases between them. Per germline, CDR1 MNHEY and CDR2 SVGAGI. The CDR3 consists of 15 residues.

The rearrangement joins TRBV5-1 to TRBJ2-4; the D gene is possibly TRBD2 (5 bases). V gave up 4 bases and J gave up 6 bases, with 17 bases separating them. The CDR3 has 15 amino acids. Germline V gene sequence: CDR1 SGHRS, CDR2 YFSETQ. The CDR3 DNA reads TGCGCCAGCAGCAAACAGCCCGGGGTAGGAAACATTCAGTACTTC. Translation: CASSKQPGVGNIQYF.